Each of the 24 T cell receptor beta chains below was sequenced from the same sample in a study of cytomegalovirus exposure and HLA in healthy donors. PCR amplification relied on 60 Vbeta primers (plus 13 Jbeta primers). Sequenced by immunoSEQ multiplex PCR; TCRdb stores in-frame clones only, minus some. The table has around 200,000 clones, over 75% seen once; the top ten hold approximately 3.8%. The sequencing input was PBMCs. All receptors derive from a man aged 50-59 years in good health and CMV-seronegative.

This chain joins TRBV7-2 and TRBJ1-2; weak D call: TRBD1 (5 bases). Trimming removed 5 bases at V and 7 bases at J, with 23 bases between. This CDR3 is built from 16 residues. Germline V CDR1 and CDR2: SGHTA, FQGNSA. The CDR3 loop is CASSPNRDGGTIGYTF. The CDR3 nucleotides read TGTGCCAGCAGCCCAAACCGGGACGGAGGGACTATTGGCTACACCTTC.

On this clone: Other DNA sequences in the same sample also yield this CDR3. J is TRBJ1-1 and V is TRBV9; D gene uncertain. V dropped 0 bases and J dropped 0 bases, with 3 bases sitting between them. The V gene's germline CDR1 is SGDLS and CDR2 YYNGEE. The CDR3 length is 13 residues. The CDR3 reads CASSVAVNTEAFF. CDR3 nucleotides: TGTGCCAGCAGCGTAGCTGTGAACACTGAAGCTTTCTTT. Using reference TRBV9 and TRBJ1-1 for the parts outside the CDR3, the full variable domain is DSGVTQTPKHLITATGQRVTLRCSPRSGDLSVYWYQQSLDQGLQFLIQYYNGEERAKGNILERFSAQQFPDLHSELNLSSLELGDSALYFCASSVAVNTEAFFGQGTRLTVV.

The V and J genes are TRBV19 and TRBJ2-6, with 7 bases identical to TRBD1. The trim removed 11 bases at V and 3 bases at J, leaving 4 bases unmatched. The CDR3 spans 13 residues. Germline V lookup: CDR1 LNHDA, CDR2 SQIVND (reference sequence). The CDR3 spells CAVQGYGANVLTF. DNA for the CDR3: TGTGCCGTACAGGGGTATGGGGCCAACGTCCTGACTTTC.

This clone has only a few counts. The chain is built from TRBV6-6 and TRBJ2-1; TRBD2 might be the D (6 bases). Per the germline V gene, CDR1 is MNHNY and CDR2 is SVGAGI (reference sequence). The CDR3 is made up of 13 amino acids. V lost 7 bases and J lost 2, with 9 bases in between. CDR3 in amino acids: CASMGGAYNEQFF. CDR3 nucleotide sequence: TGTGCCAGCATGGGGGGAGCCTACAATGAGCAGTTCTTC.

The J gene is TRBJ1-2, the V gene TRBV19, with TRBD1 matching over 7 bases. CDR3 length: 18 amino acids. V gave up 5 bases and J gave up 1 base; unmatched junction bases: 16. Looked up from germline, CDR1 is LNHDA and CDR2 is SQIVND (reference sequence). Here the CDR3 DNA reads TGTGCCAGTAGTGGAGTGTCAGGGGGTGAAAAACTTAACTATGGCTACACCTTC. It yields the protein CASSGVSGGEKLNYGYTF.

Only a few counts were recorded for this clone. The chain uses TRBV4-1 and TRBJ2-1; TRBD2 is a possible D gene (6 bases). Trimming took off 1 base at V and 7 bases at J, with 20 bases between the two ends. CDR3 length: 17 amino acids. Germline CDR1 is MGHRA and CDR2 is YSYEKL. The CDR3 nucleotides are TGCGCCAGCAGCCAAGTTTCTAGGTGGCAGGGAGGTAATGAGCAGTTCTTC. It encodes CASSQVSRWQGGNEQFF.

The rearrangement joins TRBV7-2 to TRBJ2-5, with 7 nucleotides matching TRBD2. V was pared by 2 bases and J by 5 bases, with 8 bases of the junction left unmatched. This CDR3 has 15 residues. Germline V gene sequence: CDR1 SGHTA, CDR2 FQGNSA. In DNA form, the CDR3 reads TGTGCCAGCAGCTTATGGCGACTAGCTGGTGAGACCCAGTACTTC. This sequence encodes CASSLWRLAGETQYF.

The chain has TRBV30 and TRBJ2-7; 8 nucleotides line up with TRBD1. Germline trimming cut 0 bases from V and 7 bases from J; bases unmatched to any gene: 8. This CDR3 comprises 14 residues. Germline values: CDR1 GTSNPN, CDR2 SVGIG (reference sequence). CDR3 sequence reads: CAWSVSQGAGEQYF. Here the CDR3 DNA reads TGTGCCTGGAGTGTTAGCCAGGGGGCTGGGGAGCAGTACTTC.

Regarding this clone: Compared with germline, one end of the junction differs, possibly owing to a read error. The chain is built from TRBV19 and TRBJ1-5; tentatively, D is TRBD1 (6 bases). The CDR3 is made up of 16 amino acids. The V gene's germline CDR1 is LNHDA and CDR2 SQIVND (reference sequence). The CDR3 DNA reads TGTGTCAGTAGTGGTACCAGGGGAATGGGCAATCAGCCCCAGCATTTT. The encoded protein is CVSSGTRGMGNQPQHF.

This chain uses TRBV7-2 with TRBJ2-5, with 7 bases that match TRBD1. The CDR3 has 14 residues. Germline lookup yields CDR1 SGHTA and CDR2 FQGNSA. J lost 5 bases, V lost 1 base, and 4 bases had no gene match. The CDR3 loop is CASSLGVDRETQYF. The CDR3 coding sequence is TGTGCCAGCAGCTTAGGGGTGGACAGGGAGACCCAGTACTTC.

This chain links TRBV27 with TRBJ1-1; D ambiguous. Germline CDR1 is MNHEY and CDR2 is SMNVEV (reference sequence). Trimming pared 8 bases from V and 10 bases from J, leaving 17 bases between. The CDR3 is made up of 12 amino acids. The CDR3 sequence: CASSFPGLGAFF. The CDR3 nucleotides read TGTGCCAGCTCCTTCCCCGGACTTGGAGCTTTCTTT.

As DNA, the CDR3 is TGTGCCAGCAGCTTAACGGCGGGGGGAAACTACGAGCAGTACTTC. It yields the protein CASSLTAGGNYEQYF. This sequence joins TRBV7-2 and TRBJ2-7, with 8 bases matching TRBD2. V lost 2 bases and J lost 3; bases outside the gene matches: 6. The CDR3 sequence is 15 residues long. Germline V gives CDR1 SGHTA, CDR2 FQGNSA.

The rearrangement uses TRBV10-1 and TRBJ2-7; TRBD1 matches at 9 bases. This CDR3 has 14 residues. The V gene end was trimmed by 4 bases and the J gene end by 6 bases; junction bases not matched to a gene: 7. Germline V gives CDR1 WNHNN, CDR2 SYGVQD (reference sequence). CDR3 coding DNA: TGCGCCAGCAGTGGACCGGGACAGGGAGGCGAGCAGTACTTC. Protein: CASSGPGQGGEQYF.

J is TRBJ2-5 and V is TRBV10-1; 8 bases are a match to TRBD1. J was trimmed by 5 bases and V by 7 bases; bases with no gene match: 6. The germline V gene has CDR1 WNHNN and CDR2 SYGVQD (reference sequence). CDR3 size: 13 residues. CDR3 sequence: CASNLTGVETQYF. In nucleotides, the CDR3 is TGCGCCAGCAATCTGACAGGGGTCGAGACCCAGTACTTC.

In its sample, this clone was seen a few times. This sequence joins TRBV9 and TRBJ2-3; 8 bases fit TRBD2. Per the germline V gene, CDR1 is SGDLS and CDR2 is YYNGEE. The CDR3 extends over 15 amino acids. Trimming took 2 bases from V and 6 from J; bases not matched to a gene: 8. CDR3 sequence reads: CASSVGGGRTDTQYF. CDR3 DNA sequence: TGTGCCAGCAGCGTGGGCGGGGGGCGTACGGATACGCAGTATTTT.

The V call is TRBV2, the J call TRBJ2-3; the match to TRBD2 covers 10 bases. V dropped 4 bases and J dropped 1; count of bases not matched to a gene: 2. The CDR3 has 15 residues. CDR1 SNHLY and CDR2 FYNNEI come from the germline V gene. The CDR3 DNA reads as TGTGCCAGCAGTGCCCTAGCGGGGGGCACAGATACGCAGTATTTT. It is translated as CASSALAGGTDTQYF. Full variable domain (remainder filled in from reference TRBV2 and TRBJ2-3): EPEVTQTPSHQVTQMGQEVILRCVPISNHLYFYWYRQILGQKVEFLVSFYNNEISEKSEIFDDQFSVERPDGSNFTLKIRSTKLEDSAMYFCASSALAGGTDTQYFGPGTRLTVL.

The rearrangement joins TRBV2 to TRBJ1-5, with D possibly matching TRBD1 (5 bases). Deletions cut 4 bases from V and 1 base from J, with 5 bases between. The CDR3 is 13 residues long. Germline CDR1 reads SNHLY; CDR2 reads FYNNEI. CDR3 region: CASSAGSNQPQHF. The CDR3, as DNA: TGTGCCAGCAGTGCAGGGAGCAATCAGCCCCAGCATTTT.

The V and J genes are TRBV14 and TRBJ1-3; D call uncertain. Germline CDR1 and CDR2: SGHDN and FVKESK. V was trimmed by 4 bases and J by 4 bases, leaving 11 bases between them. The CDR3 loop spans 14 amino acids. CDR3 protein: CASSPLEFGNTIYF. The DNA of the CDR3 is TGTGCCAGCAGCCCTTTGGAGTTCGGAAACACCATATATTTT.

The CDR3 bases are TGTGCCAGCAGTTTGACAGGGGTTTTTAACTATGGCTACACCTTC. Its protein is CASSLTGVFNYGYTF. The rearrangement links TRBV27 to TRBJ1-2, with 8 positions matching TRBD1. Unmatched junction bases numbered 4, after V lost 3 bases and J lost 1 base. The length of the CDR3 is 15 residues. Per germline, CDR1 MNHEY and CDR2 SMNVEV (reference sequence).

The chain couples TRBV4-3 to TRBJ1-2; possible D gene TRBD1, 5 bases. Germline values: CDR1 LGHNA, CDR2 YSLEER. With 0 bases removed from V and 7 bases from J, the gap between germline ends came to 15 bases. The CDR3 has 15 residues. This CDR3 reads CASSQDGGGGSGYTF. The CDR3 bases are TGCGCCAGCAGCCAAGACGGGGGAGGTGGAAGTGGCTACACCTTC.

The V gene is TRBV2, the J gene TRBJ1-2, with 8 bases identical to TRBD1. The germline gives CDR1 SNHLY, CDR2 FYNNEI. Trimming removed 7 bases from V and 6 bases from J; junction bases left unmatched: 10. This CDR3 has 14 residues. CDR3 loop: CASTRQGMSDGYTF. CDR3 nucleotides: TGTGCCAGCACCCGACAGGGGATGTCGGATGGCTACACCTTC.

This chain joins TRBV7-8 and TRBJ2-7; 9 nucleotides align to TRBD1. Germline CDR1 is SGHVS and CDR2 is FQNEAQ. The J segment lost 5 bases and the V segment lost 4 bases, leaving 6 bases of the junction unmatched. The CDR3 spans 14 residues. The CDR3 DNA is TGTGCCAGCAGCTCGCAGGGACAGGGAAACGAGCAGTACTTC. Encoded protein: CASSSQGQGNEQYF.

The V and J genes are TRBV6-5 and TRBJ1-2; D unclear. CDR3 length: 10 residues. Trimming took 10 bases from V and 3 from J, leaving 6 bases between them. Germline CDR1 MNHEY, CDR2 SVGAGI. The chain's CDR3 is CATRDYGYTF. In DNA form, the CDR3 reads TGTGCCACCCGGGACTATGGCTACACCTTC.

The chain carries TRBV4-1 and TRBJ2-5, with TRBD2 matching 10 bases. V lost 0 bases and J lost 1; bases outside the gene matches: 11. This CDR3 contains 19 residues. The germline V gene has CDR1 MGHRA and CDR2 YSYEKL. CDR3 sequence (DNA): TGCGCCAGCAGCCAAGAGAGGTCTAGCGGGGGAGCCAGCCAAGAGACCCAGTACTTC. It specifies CASSQERSSGGASQETQYF.